These 28 T cell receptor beta chains came from one sample sequenced in a study of blood T cells in healthy people across ages. The use of a sample-barcoded 5' primer and a J-beta primer mix characterized a second PCR of roughly 6 to 11 cycles. TCRdb passed the 5' RACE reads through MiXCR, listing each CDR3 protein once. The table has roughly 1,100,000 distinct CDR3 sequences, under 30% seen once. The sample also formed part of further work on T cells of mothers and their children.

The sequenced sample consisted of blood. The origin of the receptors is a girl aged 2-15 years in good health.

The chain couples TRBV6-6 to TRBJ1-1; possible D gene TRBD1, 5 bases. Deletions cut 3 bases from V and 3 bases from J, with 20 bases between. CDR3 length equals 17 residues. Germline V gene lookup returns CDR1 MNHNY and CDR2 SVGAGI (reference sequence). CDR3 DNA: TGTGCCAGCAGTTATTCCTGGCAGGGTGATCTCGACACTGAAGCTTTCTTT. Residues: CASSYSWQGDLDTEAFF.

The gene calls are TRBV7-2 and TRBJ2-5, with 7 bases aligning to TRBD1. V shed 5 bases, J shed 11 bases, and the junction held 11 bases outside the gene matches. The CDR3 is 13 residues long. Germline loops: CDR1 SGHTA, CDR2 FQGNSA. Here the CDR3 DNA reads TGTGCCAGCAGCATTACAGGGGCGGAAGAGCAGTACTTC. Its protein product is CASSITGAEEQYF.

This clonotype was found a few times. The chain recombines TRBV3-1 with TRBJ1-2; D is undetermined. Per the germline V gene, CDR1 is LGHDT and CDR2 is YNNKEL (reference sequence). Trimming took off 5 bases at V and 1 base at J, with 11 bases between the two ends. This CDR3 has 14 residues. The CDR3: CASSAGRNNYGYTF. CDR3 coding DNA: TGTGCCAGCAGCGCGGGCAGGAATAACTATGGCTACACCTTC.

V and J are TRBV20-1 and TRBJ2-5, with 7 bases matching TRBD2. CDR3 length equals 12 residues. The germline V gene has CDR1 DFQATT and CDR2 SNEGSKA (reference sequence). V dropped 6 bases and J dropped 3; count of bases not matched to a gene: 4. The CDR3 DNA reads TGCAGTGCCGCTGGACTAGAAGAGACCCAGTACTTC. This sequence encodes CSAAGLEETQYF.

This chain links TRBV15 with TRBJ2-1, with D tentatively TRBD1 or TRBD2 (5 bases each). The J call is in doubt because the DNA end fits TRBJ2-5 better. The CDR3 extends over 13 amino acids. CDR1 and CDR2 from the germline V gene are LNHNV and YYDKDF (reference sequence). CDR3 nucleotide sequence: TGTGCCACCAGCAGAGATTTGAGGGGGACCCAGTACTTC. Amino acid sequence: CATSRDLRGTQYF.

This clonotype was seen only a few times. V gene TRBV27 combines with J gene TRBJ2-7; TRBD2 agrees at 8 bases. Germline V gene sequence: CDR1 MNHEY, CDR2 SMNVEV (reference sequence). V gave up 3 bases and J gave up 4 bases; unmatched junction bases: 5. The CDR3 contains 14 residues. The CDR3 DNA is TGTGCCAGCAGTTTGGAGCGGGGGAGGTACGAGCAGTACTTC. Amino acid sequence: CASSLERGRYEQYF.

This chain links TRBV5-1 with TRBJ1-2; the match to TRBD1 covers 7 bases. CDR1 is SGHRS, CDR2 YFSETQ, per germline. After removal of 4 bases from V and 0 bases from J, the junction contained 3 bases not matched to a gene. This CDR3 spans 14 amino acids. CDR3 bases: TGCGCCAGCAGCGGGGACAGTACTAACTATGGCTACACCTTC. This codes for CASSGDSTNYGYTF.

This chain joins TRBV20-1 and TRBJ2-4, with TRBD1 matching over 10 bases. This CDR3 contains 15 residues. With V trimmed by 5 bases and J by 2 bases, 6 bases remained unmatched. Germline CDR1 DFQATT, CDR2 SNEGSKA (reference sequence). The CDR3, as DNA: TGCAGTGCTCAAGGACAGGGGGTCACCAAAAACATTCAGTACTTC. It is translated as CSAQGQGVTKNIQYF.

This clonotype came up a few times. V gene TRBV10-3 combines with J gene TRBJ2-5; TRBD2 matches at 9 bases. The end of the DNA aligns better with TRBJ2-7, so the J call may be wrong. CDR1 is ENHRY and CDR2 is SYGVKD in the germline V gene. This CDR3 is built from 14 residues. This CDR3 is CAISAAGGPSEQYF. The CDR3 DNA follows: TGTGCCATCAGTGCTGCGGGAGGGCCCTCCGAGCAGTACTTC.

In this sample, this clonotype turned up a few times. The chain combines TRBV20-1 with TRBJ2-7, with D possibly being TRBD2 (6 bases). The germline gives CDR1 DFQATT, CDR2 SNEGSKA (reference sequence). Trimming removed 1 base from V and 3 bases from J, with 13 bases in between. The length of the CDR3 is 14 residues. CDR3 sequence: CSARVITGGYEQYF. CDR3 sequence (DNA): TGCAGTGCTAGAGTGATTACCGGGGGCTACGAGCAGTACTTC.

This clonotype was detected a few times. The chain links TRBV10-2 to TRBJ2-5; 8 bases fit TRBD2. CDR3 length: 21 amino acids. CDR1 is WSHSY, CDR2 SAAADI, per germline. J was trimmed by 4 bases and V by 0 bases; bases with no gene match: 22. This chain's CDR3 is CASSESATSGGVMGGRETQYF. The CDR3 region has the DNA TGCGCCAGCAGTGAGTCGGCCACTAGCGGTGGTGTTATGGGTGGTCGAGAGACCCAGTACTTC.

The chain links TRBV27 to TRBJ2-7; 7 bases match TRBD1. The CDR3 consists of 14 residues. Trimming removed 3 bases from V and 9 bases from J; junction bases left unmatched: 11. The germline V gene has CDR1 MNHEY and CDR2 SMNVEV (reference sequence). CDR3 in amino acids: CASSLATGQHGQYF. CDR3 bases: TGTGCCAGCAGTTTGGCGACAGGGCAACACGGGCAGTACTTC.

The V gene is TRBV6-1, the J gene TRBJ1-1; 8 bases map to TRBD1. Germline V gene sequence: CDR1 MNHNS, CDR2 SASEGT. Germline trimming cut 5 bases from V and 3 bases from J; bases unmatched to any gene: 2. The CDR3 sequence is 13 residues long. The CDR3 nucleotides are TGTGCCAGCAGTACAGGGGGGCACACTGAAGCTTTCTTT. Translating it yields CASSTGGHTEAFF.

This clonotype was detected only once. This sequence joins TRBV12-3 or TRBV12-4 and TRBJ2-7, with a possible D match to TRBD1 (6 bases). Trimming left V 4 bases short and J 3 bases short, with 10 bases between. The length of the CDR3 is 13 residues. CDR3 region: CASSSGAIYEQYF. The CDR3 nucleotides are TGTGCCAGCAGTTCAGGGGCAATCTACGAGCAGTACTTC.

Only a few counts were recorded for this clonotype. The rearrangement joins TRBV7-9 to TRBJ1-4; D not resolved. This CDR3 is 14 amino acids long. V was pared by 5 bases and J by 5 bases, with 12 bases between. Germline lookup yields CDR1 SEHNR and CDR2 FQNEAQ (reference sequence). The CDR3 sequence: CASSSRRGNEKLFF. The CDR3 coding sequence is TGTGCCAGCAGCAGCCGACGGGGAAATGAAAAACTGTTTTTT.

V gene TRBV3-1 combines with J gene TRBJ1-6; TRBD1 matches 12 bases. The V gene end was trimmed by 3 bases and the J gene end by 10 bases; junction bases not matched to a gene: 7. The germline gives CDR1 LGHDT, CDR2 YNNKEL (reference sequence). CDR3 length equals 16 residues. This CDR3 is CASSHGGQGARSPLHF. The CDR3 nucleotides are TGTGCCAGCAGCCATGGGGGACAGGGGGCGCGATCACCCCTCCACTTT.

Only a few counts were recorded for this clonotype. The CDR3 sequence: CASRLDRGTEAFF. The DNA for the CDR3 is TGTGCCAGCAGGCTGGACAGGGGGACTGAAGCTTTCTTT. The chain joins TRBV6-1 to TRBJ1-1; 10 positions match TRBD1. Germline V CDR1 and CDR2: MNHNS, SASEGT. There are 13 residues in the CDR3. V lost 6 bases to trimming and J lost 5 bases; unmatched junction nucleotides: 3.

The rearrangement links TRBV28 to TRBJ2-3, with 10 bases fitting TRBD2. Germline CDR1 MDHEN, CDR2 SYDVKM. Trimming took 3 bases from V and 0 from J; bases not matched to a gene: 6. CDR3 size: 17 residues. DNA for the CDR3: TGTGCCAGCAGTTTGTCCGGACTAGCGGCTAGCACAGATACGCAGTATTTT. Translation gives CASSLSGLAASTDTQYF. Full variable domain (missing parts from reference TRBV28 and TRBJ2-3): DVKVTQSSRYLVKRTGEKVFLECVQDMDHENMFWYRQDPGLGLRLIYFSYDVKMKEKGDIPEGYSVSREKKERFSLILESASTNQTSMYLCASSLSGLAASTDTQYFGPGTRLTVL.

This clonotype was counted only a few times. The chain joins TRBV7-6 to TRBJ2-2, with TRBD2 matching 10 bases. The CDR3 runs 16 residues. Germline lookup yields CDR1 SGHVS and CDR2 FNYEAQ. The V gene end was trimmed by 5 bases and the J gene end by 7 bases; junction bases not matched to a gene: 10. The CDR3 protein is CASSPLSGGAFGELFF. The CDR3 DNA sequence: TGTGCCAGCAGCCCTCTCAGCGGGGGGGCCTTCGGGGAGCTGTTTTTT. The full variable domain, its missing parts supplied by reference TRBV7-6 and TRBJ2-2, is GAGVSQSPRYKVTKRGQDVALRCDPISGHVSLYWYRQALGQGPEFLTYFNYEAQQDKSGLPNDRFSAERPEGSISTLTIQRTEQRDSAMYRCASSPLSGGAFGELFFGEGSRLTVL.

This chain links TRBV20-1 with TRBJ2-1, with D possibly TRBD2 on 7 matching bases. Looked up from germline, CDR1 is DFQATT and CDR2 is SNEGSKA (reference sequence). There are 14 residues in the CDR3. The V gene lost 3 bases and the J gene lost 10 bases, with 19 bases spanning the gap. The CDR3: CSASPSGTIREQFF. In nucleotides, the CDR3 is TGCAGTGCTAGTCCCAGCGGGACAATCCGAGAGCAGTTCTTC.

This clonotype was counted only a few times. The J gene is TRBJ2-7, the V gene TRBV7-6; perhaps TRBD2 as D (6 bases). The germline gives CDR1 SGHVS, CDR2 FNYEAQ. The CDR3 consists of 15 residues. V lost 5 bases and J lost 3, with 17 bases in between. The CDR3: CASSPVNAGYYEQYF. In DNA form, the CDR3 reads TGTGCCAGCAGCCCGGTTAATGCGGGGTACTACGAGCAGTACTTC. Combining the CDR3 with reference TRBV7-6 and TRBJ2-7 gives the whole variable domain GAGVSQSPRYKVTKRGQDVALRCDPISGHVSLYWYRQALGQGPEFLTYFNYEAQQDKSGLPNDRFSAERPEGSISTLTIQRTEQRDSAMYRCASSPVNAGYYEQYFGPGTRLTVT.

This clonotype has a handful of counts. This rearrangement joins TRBV3-1 to TRBJ2-7; 8 bases are shared with TRBD1. V shed 1 base, J shed 7 bases, and the junction held 9 bases outside the gene matches. The CDR3 has 15 amino acids. Germline V gene lookup returns CDR1 LGHDT and CDR2 YNNKEL (reference sequence). The CDR3: CASSQGRTGPSEQYF. CDR3 DNA: TGTGCCAGCAGCCAAGGCCGGACAGGGCCGTCGGAGCAGTACTTC.

This clonotype was seen a few times. The gene calls are TRBV28 and TRBJ2-5; 9 nucleotides match TRBD1. Per the germline V gene, CDR1 is MDHEN and CDR2 is SYDVKM. CDR3 length equals 16 residues. The ends lost 1 base at V and 2 bases at J; junction bases unmatched: 5. CDR3 in DNA: TGTGCCAGCAGTTTATCCGAGACAGGGGGGCAAGAGACCCAGTACTTC. It is translated as CASSLSETGGQETQYF.

This clonotype was detected only a few times. The CDR3 sequence is CASSQGSLAGKETQYF. The CDR3 DNA reads TGCGCCAGCAGCCAAGGATCGCTAGCGGGGAAAGAGACCCAGTACTTC. The rearrangement uses TRBV4-1 and TRBJ2-5, with 9 bases that match TRBD2. In germline, CDR1 is MGHRA, CDR2 YSYEKL. This CDR3 spans 16 amino acids. V lost 1 base to trimming and J lost 3 bases; unmatched junction nucleotides: 6.

This clonotype came up a few times. V and J are TRBV4-3 and TRBJ1-2, with TRBD1 as a possible D gene (5 bases). The CDR3 runs to 16 residues. Germline CDR1 LGHNA, CDR2 YSLEER. Trimming cost V 0 bases and J 4 bases, with 15 bases left between them. The CDR3 reads CASSQDGGPSVYGYTF. DNA for the CDR3: TGCGCCAGCAGCCAAGATGGGGGACCGAGCGTCTATGGCTACACCTTC.

This rearrangement joins TRBV5-1 to TRBJ2-7; D is unclear. Deletions cut 0 bases from V and 5 bases from J, with 12 bases between. Per germline, CDR1 SGHRS and CDR2 YFSETQ. The CDR3 has 14 amino acids. CDR3 residues: CASSLAYGFHEQYF. The CDR3 nucleotides read TGCGCCAGCAGCTTGGCATATGGATTCCACGAGCAGTACTTC.

V and J are TRBV6-1 and TRBJ1-5; 8 positions agree with TRBD1. Unmatched junction bases numbered 5, after V lost 5 bases and J lost 2 bases. From germline, CDR1 is MNHNS and CDR2 SASEGT. CDR3 length: 15 amino acids. DNA for the CDR3: TGTGCCAGCAGTTTTGGACAGGGAGGCAATCAGCCCCAGCATTTT. As protein: CASSFGQGGNQPQHF.

The V gene is TRBV7-2, the J gene TRBJ2-1; tentative D call: TRBD2 (7 bases). Germline V gene data show CDR1 as SGHTA and CDR2 as FQGNSA. The CDR3 extends over 15 amino acids. Deletions cut 2 bases from V and 6 bases from J, with 14 bases between. Here the CDR3 DNA reads TGTGCCAGCAGCTTAAGGGGGGGGTTACTCAATGAGCAGTTCTTC. Translating it yields CASSLRGGLLNEQFF.